This record looks at one T cell receptor (beta chain) sequence and its context. Its cognate antigen is unknown. The record originates from a study of human thymus T cells. Study results and caveats: An apparent bias in V and J gene usage was seen in thymic and blood repertoires. Unrelated people showed highly overlapping thymic repertoires, related research reported.

Thymic tissue was derived from resections collected during corrective heart surgery. Having surgery to correct congenital heart defects, healthy Finnish infants acted as the donors. The repertoire was sequenced with immunoSEQ multiplex PCR; TCRdb's copy has only in-frame clones and lacks some. The table records tens of thousands of clones, around 95% of them present only once. The germline CDR1 and CDR2 sequences are MNHEY and SMNVEV (reference sequence). The ends lost 5 bases at V and 2 bases at J; junction bases unmatched: 21. The CDR3 has 20 amino acids. Sequencing was carried out using thymus tissue. This rearrangement joins TRBV27 to TRBJ2-7; TRBD2 matches 10 bases. This TCR came from a girl under two years old with a congenital heart defect but otherwise immunologically healthy. For the CDR3, the DNA is TGTGCCAGCAGTCCCATATCTCCTGGGGCTAGCGGGAGAGACCCCTACGAGCAGTACTTC. It specifies CASSPISPGASGRDPYEQYF.